The T cell receptor (beta chain) under discussion was sequenced for a study of T-cell memory formation after mild COVID-19. This clonotype has a single count. Using its own MiXCR run on the 5' RACE reads, TCRdb lists one record per CDR3 protein. This table has approximately 400,000 distinct CDR3 sequences, 20% to 25% appearing once. Germline assignment: CDR1 MGHRA and CDR2 YSYEKL. Trimming took off 2 bases at V and 4 bases at J, with 11 bases between the two ends. The CDR3 is 14 residues long. This rearrangement joins TRBV4-1 to TRBJ1-1, with D tentatively TRBD1 (6 bases). The sequence came from an adult woman who had mild COVID-19 (a few samples of this study predate the infection). Cell type and time point are not known. The sequencing sample was made of PBMCs or a T cell subset sorted from them (not recorded which). The CDR3 bases are TGCGCCAGCAGCCAACAGGGGATTGGCACTGAAGCTTTCTTT. This sequence encodes CASSQQGIGTEAFF.